This T cell receptor (beta chain) was recorded in a study of blood T cell repertoires in COVID-19. Produced via immunoSEQ multiplex PCR; TCRdb's table is partial and in-frame only. In the table there are about 140,000 clones, about 86% of which are singletons. CDR3 size: 13 residues. The V end lost 5 bases, the J end lost 4 bases, and 9 bases lay between the germline ends. This clone was picked up a small number of times. This TCR was sampled from a woman aged 55-70 years with acute or convalescent COVID-19. The rearrangement joins TRBV12-3 or TRBV12-4 to TRBJ2-1; the D is unclear. Source material: peripheral blood. The CDR3 DNA reads TGTGCCAGCAGTGATCGGGTTTACAATGAGCAGTTCTTC. Translated, it gives CASSDRVYNEQFF.